This TCR beta chain was found in a study of blood T cell repertoires in COVID-19. Profiled with immunoSEQ multiplex PCR; TCRdb holds only in-frame clones, not every one. The table shows roughly 7,000 clones, with roughly 90% occurring only once. Unmatched junction bases numbered 7, after V lost 3 bases and J lost 4 bases. CDR3 length equals 17 residues. Germline V gene sequence: CDR1 MGHDK, CDR2 SYGVNS. This clonotype was obtained from a human donor with active COVID-19. The donor label of this sample is uncertain. The J gene is TRBJ2-3, the V gene TRBV25-1; 13 nucleotides match TRBD2. The sample taken for sequencing was peripheral blood. CDR3 in amino acids: CASSDLLAGGPPDTQYF. Here the CDR3 DNA reads TGTGCCAGCAGTGACCTACTAGCGGGAGGGCCGCCAGATACGCAGTATTTT.